This TCR beta chain was identified during a study of cytomegalovirus exposure and HLA in healthy donors. Study at large: Ancestry clustering placed around 81% of several hundred genotyped donors in the Caucasian-associated cluster.

The study ran its PCR with 60 Vbeta and 13 Jbeta primers. Assay: immunoSEQ multiplex PCR; the TCRdb copy retains only in-frame clones and omits some. The profile covers approximately 200,000 clones, with approximately 81% appearing a single time and around 0.27% taken by the ten largest. In germline, CDR1 is LGHNA, CDR2 YSLEER. This CDR3 spans 15 amino acids. V shed 3 bases and J shed 0 bases, with 9 bases lying between them. Study outcomes and limitations: In all likelihood, a cluster of highly shared sequence variants was a sequencing artifact.

A remark on this clone: Its antigen is not identified.

The sequencing sample was made of PBMCs. The V call is TRBV4-3, the J call TRBJ2-1; maybe TRBD1 (5 bases). This clonotype was obtained from a boy younger than 18 in good health and CMV-seronegative. The CDR3 sequence: CASSHGALSYNEQFF. The CDR3 region has the DNA TGCGCCAGCAGCCATGGGGCTCTCTCCTACAATGAGCAGTTCTTC.